Below are 5 T cell receptor beta chains sequenced from a single sample in a study of prognosis after radiotherapy for stage I lung cancer. Genomic DNA was subjected to two-round multiplex PCR for amplification of TCR beta CDR3. First-round PCR amplification was performed with primers specific to each TRBV and TRBJ gene. Each CDR3 protein is one row after TCRdb ran MiXCR on the multiplex PCR reads. The sample holds about 51,000 distinct CDR3 sequences; less than 35% are singletons and the top ten take about a tenth. The material sequenced was PBMCs, taken before or after stereotactic body radiation therapy (not recorded which). The receptors were gathered from a donor of 50 years or more with non-small cell lung cancer.

Notes on this clonotype: A far larger clone is just one base off, so this is likely a read error. The rearrangement uses TRBV6-8 and TRBJ2-1; possibly TRBD1 or TRBD2 for D (5 bases each). The germline V gene encodes CDR1 MNHGY and CDR2 SAAAGT. Trimming took 5 bases from V and 2 from J, leaving 13 bases between them. The CDR3 spans 15 residues. CDR3 DNA: TGTGCCAGCAGTCGGGACGATGCCCCCTACAATGAGCAGTTCTTC. Its translation: CASSRDDAPYNEQFF.

About this clonotype: It differs at one base from a far larger clone, so likely a read error. V and J are TRBV2 and TRBJ2-1; TRBD2 matches 7 bases. With 6 bases clipped from V and 13 bases from J, the junction kept 6 bases outside the gene matches. Looked up from germline, CDR1 is SNHLY and CDR2 is FYNNEI. The CDR3 length is 11 residues. The CDR3 reads CASRLGTTQFF. Here the CDR3 DNA reads TGTGCCAGCAGATTAGGGACTACACAGTTCTTC.

The V gene is TRBV6-2 or TRBV6-3, the J gene TRBJ1-5; 12 bases are a match to TRBD1. Trimming cost V 7 bases and J 2 bases; bases outside gene matches: 12. CDR3 length equals 18 residues. CDR1 and CDR2 from the germline V gene are MNHEY and SVGEGT. CDR3 in amino acids: CASTSGTGGARGNQPQHF. DNA for the CDR3: TGTGCCAGCACCTCCGGGACAGGGGGCGCAAGGGGCAATCAGCCCCAGCATTTT.

Many counts were recorded for this clonotype. The rearrangement uses TRBV10-3 and TRBJ1-1; no clear D gene. The CDR3 is 12 amino acids. V lost 2 bases and J 5 bases, leaving 6 bases between the germline ends. CDR1 and CDR2 from the germline V gene are ENHRY and SYGVKD. The CDR3 DNA sequence: TGTGCCATCAGTGAGGGCGGGACTGAAGCTTTCTTT. Protein product: CAISEGGTEAFF.

This clonotype was detected ten times or more. The chain has TRBV28 and TRBJ2-1; 15 bases agree with TRBD2. The CDR3 spans 17 residues. V shed 4 bases and J 7 bases; nucleotides not matched to a gene: 8. Germline lookup yields CDR1 MDHEN and CDR2 SYDVKM. The CDR3 DNA reads TGTGCCAGCAGTTCCCGGACTAGCGGGAGGGCTCGGAATGAGCAGTTCTTC. Its translation: CASSSRTSGRARNEQFF.